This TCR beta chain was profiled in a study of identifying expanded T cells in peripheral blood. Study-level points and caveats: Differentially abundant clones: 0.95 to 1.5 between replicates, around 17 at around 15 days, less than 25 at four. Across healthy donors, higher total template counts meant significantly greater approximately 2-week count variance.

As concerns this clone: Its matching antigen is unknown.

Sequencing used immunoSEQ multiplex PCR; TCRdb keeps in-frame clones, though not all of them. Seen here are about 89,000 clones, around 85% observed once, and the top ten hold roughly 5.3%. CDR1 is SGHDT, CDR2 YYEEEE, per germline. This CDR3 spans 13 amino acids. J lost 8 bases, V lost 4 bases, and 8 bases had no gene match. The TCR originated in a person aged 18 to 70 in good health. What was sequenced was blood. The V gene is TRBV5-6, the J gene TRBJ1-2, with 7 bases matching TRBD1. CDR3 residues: CASSNPTGLGYTF. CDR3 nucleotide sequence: TGTGCCAGCAGCAATCCGACAGGGCTAGGCTACACCTTC.